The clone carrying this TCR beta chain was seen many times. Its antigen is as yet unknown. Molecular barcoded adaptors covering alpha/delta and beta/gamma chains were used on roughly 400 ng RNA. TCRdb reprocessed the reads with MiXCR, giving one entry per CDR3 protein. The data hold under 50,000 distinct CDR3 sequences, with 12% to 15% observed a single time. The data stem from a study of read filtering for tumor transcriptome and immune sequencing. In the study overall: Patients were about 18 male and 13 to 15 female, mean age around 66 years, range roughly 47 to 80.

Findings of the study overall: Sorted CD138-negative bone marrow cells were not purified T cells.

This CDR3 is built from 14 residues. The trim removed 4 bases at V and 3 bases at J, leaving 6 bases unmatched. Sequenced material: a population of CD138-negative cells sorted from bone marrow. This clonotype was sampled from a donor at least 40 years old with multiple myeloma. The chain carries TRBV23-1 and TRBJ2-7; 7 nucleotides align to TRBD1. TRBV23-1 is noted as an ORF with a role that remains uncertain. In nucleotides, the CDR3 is TGCGCCAGCAGTCCTCCCAGGGGGTGCTACGAGCAGTACTTC. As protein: CASSPPRGCYEQYF.